The source of this T cell receptor beta chain is a study of T cells in Graves' hyperthyroidism and ophthalmopathy (dated by TCRdb to the late 2010s). Looking at the study overall: Peripheral blood samples were taken at initial diagnosis, before any treatment was given. A discovery cohort of roughly 100 patients, roughly 40 with Graves' ophthalmopathy and more than 55 with stable Graves' hyperthyroidism, was used to find distinguishing TCR V-J signatures. An independent validation cohort of about 20 hyperthyroidism patients and approximately 17 patients who later progressed to ophthalmopathy tested prospective prediction of ophthalmopathy. The 95 to 100 discovery patients were randomly divided into training and test sets at a 7:3 ratio. Thyroid tissue and blood T-cell repertoires from six Graves' hyperthyroidism patients were also compared in the study. Following sampling, methimazole starting at 30 mg daily was given to hyperthyroidism patients, and high-dose intravenous methylprednisolone was given to ophthalmopathy patients. According to the paper, TCR Vbeta CDR3 sequencing was carried out on around 140 peripheral blood samples, which came from fewer than 50 ophthalmopathy, approximately 78 hyperthyroidism and approximately 17 progressor patients.

CDR1 SGHTA and CDR2 FQGTGA are derived from the germline V gene. Taken from cysteine to phenylalanine, the CDR3 has 16 residues. The DNA shown is the 48-base CDR3, in frame from base 1. Deletion took 5 bases off V and 0 bases off J, with a span of 11 bases between the germline ends. Beyond this particular receptor, the publication reports: Blood samples also contained most of the expanded thyroid clonotypes (frequency above 0.001), which suggests that blood repertoires may reflect thyroid immune responses. Sample size was not statistically predetermined, and investigators were not blinded to group allocation. In cross-validation, a model built on a 13 V-J signature told ophthalmopathy apart from stable hyperthyroidism with less than 90% sensitivity and roughly 82% specificity, and in testing the same model reached 80%/75%. In validation, the model predicted progression to ophthalmopathy a median of about 5.9 months before onset, with roughly 68% sensitivity and just under 75% specificity.

A patient counted as having stable Graves' hyperthyroidism if no progression to ophthalmopathy occurred over 18 months of follow-up. Hyperthyroidism patients were newly diagnosed, had a disease duration of under 2 months, and were aged 18 to 65 years. Exclusion was applied to patients with uncontrolled infections, other autoimmune diseases, pregnancy or lactation. Diagnoses relied on clinical symptoms, serum thyroxine and TRAb, thyroid ultrasound and orbital computed tomography. PBMCs were separated from under 12 ml of fresh peripheral blood using Ficoll-Paque density gradient centrifugation. Total RNA was extracted with Trizol reagent, and quality was checked on an Agilent 2100 Bioanalyzer. On this clonotype: No antigen is known for it. No quality values exist for individual bases; no much larger clone is one base distant.

The TCR beta CDR3 regions were amplified from RNA transcripts. The TCR CDR3 was subjected to a first round of RT-PCR using the HTBI primer set and the Qiagen OneStep RT-PCR kit. Libraries were constructed in a second round of multiplex PCR, after which size selection and purification were performed. Libraries were sequenced paired-end with 100 bp reads on an Illumina HiSeq2000. Per the source publication's procedure: SOAPnuke was used to process the raw data, with reads discarded if the reads contained adapters or uncalled bases, had a mean Phred below 15, or lacked an exact constant-primer or identifier match. COPE v1.2.5 was used to merge high-quality paired reads, and clonotypes were defined as unique nucleotide sequences. MiTCR v1.1 was used to align the clonotypes against IMGT TRBV, TRBD and TRBJ reference segments. The analysis was restricted to V-J combinations with a frequency above 0.0001, which together covered roughly 99% of the repertoires. A TCS score was defined as the ratio of F50 (clonal expansion) to E x V (chaos), with BLOSUM62-based TCRdist applied between CDR3 peptides within each V-J. Welch's t-statistics and random forest reduced 500 to 550 V-J features to around 14, which were used in a naive Bayes classifier (R e1071). The raw public data were reprocessed by TCRdb itself: fastp quality trimming at Q25, MiXCR clonotype calling, in-frame beta chains only. Rows are combined by CDR3 protein, so each entry shows the most common genes and DNA. TCRdb, rather than the study authors, made the V and J calls. This sample has about 96,000 distinct CDR3 sequences in its table, and roughly 49% of those were observed once. The top ten clonotypes cover 27% of the sample.

Here the chain combines TRBV7-3 and TRBJ2-6, with no D gene named confidently. Sequenced: blood. The receptor's source is a woman aged 40 to 50 with Graves' hyperthyroidism. The DNA sequence is TGTGCCAGCAGCAAAGGCGGTTTCTCTGGGGCCAACGTCCTGACTTTC. It specifies CASSKGGFSGANVLTF.